These 9 T cell receptor beta chains originate from one sample sequenced in a study of T cells in Graves' hyperthyroidism and ophthalmopathy (dated by TCRdb to between 2018 and 2021). Library generation was performed with multiplex PCR. Sequencing was performed on an Illumina HiSeq 2000. TCR beta CDR3 regions were amplified from RNA transcripts. The TCR CDR3 was subjected to a first round of RT-PCR using the HTBI primer set and the Qiagen OneStep RT-PCR kit. TCRdb reanalyzed the raw reads on its own, using fastp at Q25 for trimming and MiXCR for clone calling, and kept in-frame beta chains. Rows with a matching CDR3 protein are joined into one entry that keeps the most common DNA and genes. This sample lists nearly 600,000 distinct CDR3 sequences; 14% were detected once. The ten largest account for over 6% of the sample. What was sequenced was blood. These receptors were taken from a woman aged 18-30 years with Graves' ophthalmopathy.

With regard to this clonotype: Given a much more abundant clone one base away, this may be a read error. The chain couples TRBV27 to TRBJ2-2; TRBD1 is a possible D gene (6 bases). Germline V gives CDR1 MNHEY, CDR2 SMNVEV (reference sequence). V was clipped by 6 bases and J by 1 base, with 12 bases between them. The CDR3 length is 15 residues. CDR3 DNA: TGTGCCAGCAGCCCCCTGGGACAGAACACCGGGGAGCTGTTTTTT. It translates to CASSPLGQNTGELFF.

This clonotype was detected ten times or more. CDR3 DNA sequence: TGCAGTGCACACGGACTAGCGGGAGGGGAGACCCAGTACTTC. It is translated as CSAHGLAGGETQYF. V usage is TRBV20-1 and J usage is TRBJ2-5; 15 bases are shared with TRBD2. The CDR3 is 14 residues long. Losses at the gene ends were 6 bases for V and 5 bases for J; bases not matched to a gene: 4. The V gene's germline CDR1 is DFQATT and CDR2 SNEGSKA (reference sequence).

Many counts were recorded for this clonotype. The gene calls are TRBV20-1 and TRBJ2-1; 13 positions agree with TRBD2. This CDR3 comprises 13 residues. V lost 4 bases, J lost 9 bases, and 3 bases stayed unmatched. Per the germline V gene, CDR1 is DFQATT and CDR2 is SNEGSKA (reference sequence). The CDR3 sequence is CSATGTSGIEQFF. The CDR3 DNA reads TGCAGTGCTACCGGGACTAGCGGGATTGAGCAGTTCTTC.

This clonotype was detected only a few times. The CDR3 bases are TGTGCCAGCTCACAGGGTGGGGGGAGATTGAACACTGAAGCTTTCTTT. Translating gives CASSQGGGRLNTEAFF. This chain uses TRBV18 with TRBJ1-1; D is perhaps TRBD1 (5 bases). In germline, CDR1 is KGHSH, CDR2 LQKENI. CDR3 length: 16 residues. Trimming took 4 bases from V and 0 from J, leaving 15 bases between them.

In regard to this clonotype: Sequence at one end of the junction differs from germline and may be a read error. This sequence joins TRBV20-1 and TRBJ1-4, with a possible D match to TRBD1 (5 bases). CDR1 is DFQATT and CDR2 is SNEGSKA in the germline V gene (reference sequence). The CDR3 length is 13 residues. The CDR3 DNA follows: TGCAGTGCTAGAGATTTGGGGGATGAAAGACTGTTTTTT. It specifies CSARDLGDERLFF.

In its sample, this clonotype was seen many times. This chain joins TRBV20-1 and TRBJ2-7, with D possibly TRBD2 on 6 matching bases. The length of the CDR3 is 15 residues. The V end lost 4 bases, the J end lost 3 bases, and 19 bases lay between the germline ends. Germline CDR1 DFQATT, CDR2 SNEGSKA (reference sequence). The CDR3 bases are TGCAGTGCTACCCCTACTGCGGGGCCAGACTACGAGCAGTACTTC. Protein: CSATPTAGPDYEQYF.

This clonotype was found many times. This rearrangement joins TRBV28 to TRBJ2-1; a weak D match, TRBD1 (5 bases). The CDR3 is 15 amino acids. Trimming shortened V by 2 bases and J by 5 bases, and 13 bases separated the two germline ends. Germline CDR1 is MDHEN and CDR2 is SYDVKM. CDR3 residues: CASSLKQGLDNEQFF. The CDR3 nucleotides read TGTGCCAGCAGTTTAAAGCAGGGTTTAGACAATGAGCAGTTCTTC.

In this sample, this clonotype turned up many times. DNA for the CDR3: TGTGCCAGCAGTTTATCGCCGCCAGGGGAGGACCAAGAGACCCAGTACTTC. Translated, it gives CASSLSPPGEDQETQYF. The J gene is TRBJ2-5, the V gene TRBV27; either TRBD1 or TRBD2 may fit D (6 bases each). This CDR3 comprises 17 residues. V was pared by 0 bases and J by 0 bases, with 14 bases between. The germline gives CDR1 MNHEY, CDR2 SMNVEV (reference sequence).

The V and J genes are TRBV30 and TRBJ2-7, with TRBD2 identical over 9 bases. This CDR3 spans 17 amino acids. Germline V gene sequence: CDR1 GTSNPN, CDR2 SVGIG (reference sequence). V dropped 2 bases and J dropped 4; count of bases not matched to a gene: 15. The CDR3 is CAWSPVFRTSDTYEQYF. The CDR3, as DNA: TGTGCCTGGAGTCCAGTCTTCAGGACTAGCGATACATACGAGCAGTACTTC.